The 5 T cell receptor beta chains below come from one sample, sequenced in a study of cytomegalovirus exposure and HLA in healthy donors. PCR used 60 Vbeta primers and 13 Jbeta primers. TCRdb's table, derived via immunoSEQ multiplex PCR, lists solely in-frame clones and lacks some. The table shows about 180,000 clones, with 75% occurring only once. The sequenced sample was PBMCs. All receptors come from a male donor in good health and CMV-seronegative.

The chain joins TRBV6-5 to TRBJ1-1; 9 nucleotides align to TRBD1. Germline V gene data show CDR1 as MNHEY and CDR2 as SVGAGI. J gave up 1 base and V 7 bases, and 7 bases lay outside the gene matches. The CDR3 is made up of 15 amino acids. CDR3 region: CASTSPGQGNTEAFF. CDR3 nucleotide sequence: TGTGCCAGCACATCACCGGGACAGGGGAACACTGAAGCTTTCTTT.

A few counts support this clone. Other DNA sequences in this specimen translate into the identical CDR3. This chain joins TRBV30 and TRBJ2-5; no clear D. The germline V gene has CDR1 GTSNPN and CDR2 SVGIG (reference sequence). The ends were cut back, 3 bases at V and 2 bases at J, with 4 bases in the middle. This CDR3 has 11 amino acids. The chain's CDR3 is CAWSRQETQYF. CDR3 nucleotide sequence: TGTGCCTGGAGCCGGCAAGAGACCCAGTACTTC.

This clone has a single count. The J gene is TRBJ2-7, the V gene TRBV11-2, with a weak D call TRBD2 (6 bases). The CDR3 contains 14 residues. Germline V lookup: CDR1 SGHAT, CDR2 FQNNGV. Trimming cost V 5 bases and J 5 bases, with 16 bases left between them. DNA of the CDR3: TGTGCCAGCAGCGCGCGACGGGGGAACCACGAGCAGTACTTC. This translates into CASSARRGNHEQYF.

The chain is built from TRBV6-5 and TRBJ2-7; D is perhaps TRBD2 (5 bases). This CDR3 region has 15 residues. Germline V gives CDR1 MNHEY, CDR2 SVGAGI. V was shortened by 0 bases and J by 6 bases, with 15 bases between the two germline ends. CDR3: CASSYSRPSRGEQYF. The CDR3 nucleotides are TGTGCCAGCAGTTACTCGCGGCCCAGCCGGGGCGAGCAGTACTTC.

In this sample, this clone turned up once. V and J are TRBV7-2 and TRBJ1-2; 7 bases are shared with TRBD1. The V gene's germline CDR1 is SGHTA and CDR2 FQGNSA. CDR3 length equals 15 residues. V was pared by 5 bases and J by 1 base, with 7 bases of the junction left unmatched. CDR3 nucleotide sequence: TGTGCCAGCAGCCCAAGGGGGCAGGATAACTATGGCTACACCTTC. Residues: CASSPRGQDNYGYTF. The full variable domain, completed using reference TRBV7-2 and TRBJ1-2, is GAGVSQSPSNKVTEKGKDVELRCDPISGHTALYWYRQSLGQGLEFLIYFQGNSAPDKSGLPSDRFSAERTGGSVSTLTIQRTQQEDSAVYLCASSPRGQDNYGYTFGSGTRLTVV.